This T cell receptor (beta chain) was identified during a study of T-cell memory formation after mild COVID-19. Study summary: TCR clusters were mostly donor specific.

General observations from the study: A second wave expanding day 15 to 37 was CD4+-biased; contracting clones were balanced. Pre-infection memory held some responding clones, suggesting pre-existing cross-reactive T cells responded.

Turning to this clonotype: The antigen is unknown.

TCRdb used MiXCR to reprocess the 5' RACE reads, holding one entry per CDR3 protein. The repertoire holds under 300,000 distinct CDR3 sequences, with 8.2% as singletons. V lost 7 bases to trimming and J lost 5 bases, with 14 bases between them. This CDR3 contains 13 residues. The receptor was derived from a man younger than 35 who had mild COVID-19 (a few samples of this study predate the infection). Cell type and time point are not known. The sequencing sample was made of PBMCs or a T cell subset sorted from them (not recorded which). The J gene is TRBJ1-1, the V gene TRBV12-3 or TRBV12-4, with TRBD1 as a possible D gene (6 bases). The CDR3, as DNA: TGTGCCAGCACCCTTAGGAGGGGGACTGAAGCTTTCTTT. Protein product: CASTLRRGTEAFF.